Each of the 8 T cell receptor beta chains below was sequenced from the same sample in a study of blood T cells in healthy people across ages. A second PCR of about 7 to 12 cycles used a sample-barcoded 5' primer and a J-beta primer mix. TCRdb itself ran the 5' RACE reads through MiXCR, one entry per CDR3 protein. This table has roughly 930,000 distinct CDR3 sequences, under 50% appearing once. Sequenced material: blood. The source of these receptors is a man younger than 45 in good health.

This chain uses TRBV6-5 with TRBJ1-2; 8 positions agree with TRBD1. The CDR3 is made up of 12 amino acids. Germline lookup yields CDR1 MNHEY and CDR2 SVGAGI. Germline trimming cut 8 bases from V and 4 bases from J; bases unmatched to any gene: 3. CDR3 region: CASGQGGYGYTF. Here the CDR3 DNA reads TGTGCCAGCGGACAGGGAGGCTATGGCTACACCTTC.

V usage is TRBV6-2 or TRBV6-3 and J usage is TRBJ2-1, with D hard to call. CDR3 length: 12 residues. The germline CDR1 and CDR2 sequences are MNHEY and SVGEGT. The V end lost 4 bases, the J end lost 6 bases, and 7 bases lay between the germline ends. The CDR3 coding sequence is TGTGCCAGCAGTTCTCCTAGCAATGAGCAGTTCTTC. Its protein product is CASSSPSNEQFF.

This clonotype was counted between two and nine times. CDR3 region: CASTRLGSTDTQYF. DNA of the CDR3: TGTGCCAGCACCAGACTAGGGAGCACAGATACGCAGTATTTT. The V gene is TRBV7-2, the J gene TRBJ2-3, with TRBD2 as a possible D gene (6 bases). The germline gives CDR1 SGHTA, CDR2 FQGNSA. V was trimmed by 7 bases and J by 0 bases, leaving 11 bases between them. This CDR3 spans 14 amino acids.

CDR3 DNA: TGCAGTGCTAGAGAAAGAAGCTACAATGAGCAGTTCTTC. It translates to CSARERSYNEQFF. The gene calls are TRBV20-1 and TRBJ2-1, with no clear D. The V end lost 0 bases, the J end lost 3 bases, and 6 bases lay between the germline ends. The CDR3 runs 13 residues. Germline CDR1 and CDR2: DFQATT and SNEGSKA (reference sequence).

CDR3 protein: CASGRAPMNYGYTF. For the CDR3, the DNA is TGTGCCAGCGGTCGAGCCCCCATGAACTATGGCTACACCTTC. J is TRBJ1-2 and V is TRBV7-9; no reliable D call. There are 14 residues in the CDR3. From germline, CDR1 is SEHNR and CDR2 FQNEAQ (reference sequence). V lost 8 bases and J lost 2, with 15 bases in between.

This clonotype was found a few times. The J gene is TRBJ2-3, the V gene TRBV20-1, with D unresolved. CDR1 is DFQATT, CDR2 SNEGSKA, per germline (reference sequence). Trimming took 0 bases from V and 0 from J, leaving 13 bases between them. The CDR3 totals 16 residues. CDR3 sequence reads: CSARDPTITSTDTQYF. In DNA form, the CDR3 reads TGCAGTGCTAGAGATCCAACTATAACCAGCACAGATACGCAGTATTTT.

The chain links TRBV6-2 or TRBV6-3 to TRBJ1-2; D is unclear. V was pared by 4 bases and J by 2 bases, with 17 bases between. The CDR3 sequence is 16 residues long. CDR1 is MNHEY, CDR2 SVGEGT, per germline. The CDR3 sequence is CASSSPRTDVNYGYTF. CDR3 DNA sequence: TGTGCCAGCAGTTCCCCACGGACGGACGTAAACTATGGCTACACCTTC.

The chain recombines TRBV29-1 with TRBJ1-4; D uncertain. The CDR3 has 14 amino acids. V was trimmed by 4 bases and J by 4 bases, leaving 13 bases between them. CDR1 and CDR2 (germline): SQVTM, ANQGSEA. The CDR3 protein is CSVGNGRRNEKLFF. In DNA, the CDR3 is TGCAGCGTTGGGAACGGACGCCGTAATGAAAAACTGTTTTTT.